The 9 T cell receptor beta chains below all came from one sample that was sequenced in a study of T cells in Graves' hyperthyroidism and ophthalmopathy. There were TCR beta CDR3 regions amplified from RNA transcripts. The TCR CDR3 first-round RT-PCR relied on the HTBI primer set. TCRdb re-derived calls from the multiplex PCR reads in MiXCR, one entry per CDR3 protein. The data show about 350,000 distinct CDR3 sequences, with around 14% seen just once and roughly 24% held by the top ten. Sequencing was carried out using blood. These receptors came from a woman aged 30 to 39 with Graves' hyperthyroidism.

This clonotype was seen many times. This chain uses TRBV6-2 or TRBV6-3 with TRBJ2-3, with D possibly called TRBD1 or TRBD2 (5 bases each). This CDR3 region has 15 residues. Trimming removed 5 bases at V and 6 bases at J, with 18 bases between. Per germline, CDR1 MNHEY and CDR2 SVGEGT. The CDR3 nucleotides read TGTGCCAGCAGTGGGGACGGACTTCGTTGGGATACGCAGTATTTT. Its protein is CASSGDGLRWDTQYF.

This CDR3 reads CASTQGQGSYGYTF. CDR3 DNA: TGTGCCAGCACCCAGGGGCAGGGAAGCTATGGCTACACCTTC. This chain joins TRBV12-3 or TRBV12-4 and TRBJ1-2, with D tentatively TRBD1 (6 bases). The V end lost 7 bases, the J end lost 4 bases, and 16 bases lay between the germline ends. The CDR3 runs to 14 residues.

This clonotype was picked up many times. This sequence joins TRBV28 and TRBJ2-5; 13 nucleotides match TRBD2. The CDR3 has 16 residues. Per germline, CDR1 MDHEN and CDR2 SYDVKM. With V trimmed by 5 bases and J by 4 bases, 7 bases remained unmatched. The CDR3 sequence: CASSAPGLAGTETQYF. CDR3 bases: TGTGCCAGCAGTGCCCCGGGACTAGCGGGAACAGAGACCCAGTACTTC.

The rearrangement links TRBV9 to TRBJ2-3; the D is unclear. The CDR3 has 13 amino acids. The ends were cut back, 0 bases at V and 5 bases at J, with 7 bases in the middle. The V gene's germline CDR1 is SGDLS and CDR2 YYNGEE. DNA for the CDR3: TGTGCCAGCAGCGTAGCAGGCAGAGATACGCAGTATTTT. Its protein product is CASSVAGRDTQYF. Full variable domain (outside the CDR3, taken from reference TRBV9 and TRBJ2-3): DSGVTQTPKHLITATGQRVTLRCSPRSGDLSVYWYQQSLDQGLQFLIQYYNGEERAKGNILERFSAQQFPDLHSELNLSSLELGDSALYFCASSVAGRDTQYFGPGTRLTVL.

The table lists this clonotype with many counts. The CDR3 reads CASSLDSEAFF. CDR3 nucleotides: TGCGCCAGCAGCTTGGACAGTGAAGCTTTCTTT. The rearrangement uses TRBV5-1 and TRBJ1-1; D is uncertain. CDR1 SGHRS and CDR2 YFSETQ come from the germline V gene. The V gene lost 0 bases and the J gene lost 7 bases, with 4 bases spanning the gap. CDR3 size: 11 residues. The full variable domain, completed using reference TRBV5-1 and TRBJ1-1, is KAGVTQTPRYLIKTRGQQVTLSCSPISGHRSVSWYQQTPGQGLQFLFEYFSETQRNKGNFPGRFSGRQFSNSRSEMNVSTLELGDSALYLCASSLDSEAFFGQGTRLTVV.

In this sample, this clonotype turned up a few times. V and J are TRBV19 and TRBJ2-4, with no clear D. This CDR3 region has 13 residues. CDR1 is LNHDA and CDR2 is SQIVND in the germline V gene (reference sequence). Deletions cut 5 bases from V and 6 bases from J, with 11 bases between. CDR3 DNA: TGTGCCAGTAGTGGTAGTGATAGAAACATTCAGTACTTC. It specifies CASSGSDRNIQYF. The variable domain in full, with the rest retrieved from reference TRBV19 and TRBJ2-4, is DGGITQSPKYLFRKEGQNVTLSCEQNLNHDAMYWYRQDPGQGLRLIYYSQIVNDFQKGDIAEGYSVSREKKESFPLTVTSAQKNPTAFYLCASSGSDRNIQYFGAGTRLSVL.

This clonotype was observed a few times. V is TRBV20-1 and J is TRBJ1-2; tentatively, D is TRBD1 (6 bases). The CDR3 consists of 15 residues. With 1 base removed from V and 2 bases from J, the gap between germline ends came to 14 bases. Germline assignment: CDR1 DFQATT and CDR2 SNEGSKA (reference sequence). CDR3 protein: CSARVTGRPNYGYTF. For the CDR3, the DNA is TGCAGTGCTAGAGTAACAGGGCGGCCAAACTATGGCTACACCTTC.

This clonotype was seen more than once but under ten times. The chain links TRBV9 to TRBJ2-5; possible D gene TRBD2, 5 bases. Germline CDR1 is SGDLS and CDR2 is YYNGEE. V lost 3 bases, J lost 5 bases, and 17 bases lay in between. This CDR3 is 15 amino acids long. CDR3 amino acids: CASSGGNRVGETQYF. Written as DNA, the CDR3 is TGTGCCAGCAGCGGAGGGAATCGGGTCGGGGAGACCCAGTACTTC.

This clonotype was counted ten times or more. V and J are TRBV7-9 and TRBJ2-1; D remains ambiguous. From germline, CDR1 is SEHNR and CDR2 FQNEAQ (reference sequence). With 3 bases removed from V and 0 bases from J, the gap between germline ends came to 9 bases. This CDR3 comprises 15 residues. CDR3 residues: CASSFHRYSYNEQFF. Written as DNA, the CDR3 is TGTGCCAGCAGCTTCCACCGGTACTCCTACAATGAGCAGTTCTTC.